This is a list of T cell receptor beta chains from one sample in a study of T cell responses to AZD1222 COVID-19 vaccine. Repertoires were generated with immunoSEQ multiplex PCR, while TCRdb's copy carries only in-frame clones and drops some. The sample lists about 180,000 clones, 85% to 90% seen once, with around 10% in the top ten. The sample consisted of peripheral blood, taken 28 days after the second AZD1222 dose. These receptors originate from an adult who received the AZD1222 COVID-19 vaccine. The CDR3 runs from the conserved cysteine through the conserved F or W. Each record gives: J gene, V gene, clone size, D gene, CDR3 protein, CDR3 DNA. The D gene is left open where the match is weak. The size of a clone is reported for some rows only, either as once, few or many, or as a class for expanded clones.

TRBJ1-1 TRBV28 - - CASSRPQGPAEAFF TGTGCCAGCAGTCGTCCACAGGGTCCGGCTGAAGCTTTCTTT
TRBJ2-1 TRBV7-2 - TRBD2 CASSARLAGGIGEQFF TGTGCCAGCAGCGCGCGACTAGCGGGGGGGATAGGTGAGCAGTTCTTC
TRBJ2-1 TRBV6-5 - TRBD1 CASSYAQTGTYNEQFF TGTGCCAGCAGTTACGCCCAGACAGGGACCTACAATGAGCAGTTCTTC
TRBJ1-5 TRBV7-2 - - CASSLGGIDQPQHF TGTGCCAGCAGCTTAGGAGGGATAGACCAGCCCCAGCATTTT
TRBJ2-7 TRBV18 - TRBD2 CASSPSTGLAQYEQYF TGTGCCAGCTCACCGTCGACGGGACTAGCTCAATACGAGCAGTACTTC
TRBJ1-2 TRBV5-4 - - CASSLGYREYGYTF TGTGCCAGCAGCTTGGGGTACAGGGAGTATGGCTACACCTTC
TRBJ2-4 TRBV19 - TRBD1 CASSISDRGQGAKNIQYF TGTGCCAGTAGTATTTCGGACAGGGGGCAGGGGGCCAAAAACATTCAGTACTTC
TRBJ1-1 TRBV12-5 - - CASARTVPTEAFF TGTGCTAGTGCTAGGACAGTCCCCACTGAAGCTTTCTTT
TRBJ1-1 TRBV7-2 - - CASSAQWGARTEAFF TGTGCCAGCAGCGCCCAGTGGGGGGCAAGGACTGAAGCTTTCTTT
TRBJ2-5 TRBV7-7 - - CASSGETGEGETQYF TGTGCCAGCAGCGGTGAGACAGGGGAGGGGGAGACCCAGTACTTC
TRBJ2-1 TRBV5-1 - - CASSFDSNEQFF TGCGCCAGCAGCTTTGACAGCAATGAGCAGTTCTTC
TRBJ2-1 TRBV7-3 once TRBD2 CASSLQLAGGRNEQFF TGTGCCAGCAGCTTACAACTAGCGGGGGGCAGGAATGAGCAGTTCTTC
TRBJ1-2 TRBV14 - TRBD1 CASSQLDRGNYGYTF TGTGCCAGCAGCCAACTCGACAGGGGGAACTATGGCTACACCTTC
TRBJ2-1 TRBV27 - TRBD1 CASSLNRRDRDNEQFF TGTGCCAGCAGTTTAAACCGCCGGGACAGGGACAATGAGCAGTTCTTC
TRBJ1-2 TRBV5-1 few TRBD1 CASSLGDRYGYTF TGCGCCAGCAGCTTGGGGGACAGATATGGCTACACCTTC
TRBJ1-1 TRBV7-2 - TRBD1 CASSPDRGGEAFF TGTGCCAGCAGCCCGGACAGGGGCGGTGAAGCTTTCTTT
TRBJ2-2 TRBV4-3 - - CASSHRGPGELFF TGCGCCAGCAGCCACAGGGGCCCCGGGGAGCTGTTTTTT
TRBJ2-5 TRBV7-2 - TRBD2 CASSLGYSGGLQETQYF TGTGCCAGCAGCTTAGGCTATAGCGGGGGCCTCCAAGAGACCCAGTACTTC
TRBJ2-2 TRBV9 - TRBD2 CASSVAGLAGSTNTGELFF TGTGCCAGCAGCGTAGCGGGACTAGCGGGGAGCACGAACACCGGGGAGCTGTTTTTT
TRBJ1-1 TRBV11-2 - - CASSLFGASEAFF TGTGCCAGCAGCTTATTTGGGGCTTCTGAAGCTTTCTTT
TRBJ1-2 TRBV4-1 few - CASSQDRSGIYGYTF TGCGCCAGCAGCCAAGATAGGTCAGGGATATATGGCTACACCTTC
TRBJ1-5 TRBV27 - TRBD1 CASSLRQGNQPQHF TGTGCCAGCAGCTTAAGACAGGGGAATCAGCCCCAGCATTTT
TRBJ2-3 TRBV2 - TRBD1 CASSSDRVNTDTQYF TGTGCCAGCAGTTCGGACAGGGTGAACACAGATACGCAGTATTTT
TRBJ2-7 TRBV4-1 - - CASSQAPGRNPEQYF TGCGCCAGCAGCCAAGCACCGGGACGGAATCCCGAGCAGTACTTC
TRBJ1-5 TRBV5-1 - TRBD1 CASSEGTVNQPQHF TGCGCCAGCAGCGAGGGGACAGTCAATCAGCCCCAGCATTTT